This record covers a single T cell receptor beta chain. Its binding antigen is unknown. No much larger clone is present one base from it, and per-base qualities are unavailable. The immunoSEQ Assay, a bias-controlled multiplex PCR, was used to amplify TCRbeta CDR3 regions from genomic DNA. From the authors' description of their analysis: Nucleated cell counts per sample were estimated from amplification of reference gene primers within the assay. To quantify the absolute abundance of each unique TCRbeta CDR3 rearrangement, sequence reads were collapsed and filtered. For each sample, productive Simpson clonality was calculated as the square root of Simpson's diversity index across productive rearrangements. The source is immuneACCESS, and TCRdb retained only in-frame sequences with V and J called. Part of the clones is not carried over; for the studies checked, unresolved V genes explain less than half of this, and the remainder is unexplained. The D gene and trimming were derived from the DNA, and the V and J assignments and clone size from that table. The sample has fewer than 350,000 clones on record, about nine tenths of them singletons. The biggest ten clones account for 1% of the sample.

Via the germline V gene, CDR1 is MGHRA and CDR2 YSYEKL. The trim is 0 bases for V and 8 bases for J, with a gap of 8 bases between the germline ends. The CDR3 covers 13 residues, taking in both the cysteine and the phenylalanine. The retained sequence is limited to the CDR3, 39 bases, with the frame set at the first base. This sample was included in a study of blood T cell repertoires in COVID-19 (TCRdb year 2020). Broadly, across the study: Collaborator samples came from the United States, Italy and Spain and covered acute and convalescent phases of COVID-19. The repertoires were released in a freely available public database meant as a resource for research on the immune response to SARS-CoV-2. Deeply sampled blood TCRbeta repertoires from subjects exposed to, actively infected with, or recovered from COVID-19 were included in the dataset. Samples came from the ongoing ImmuneRACE study (first 160 participants) plus 1,254 subjects from 6 global collaborators. HLA class I and class II types, where available, came from metadata supplied by the sample provider rather than from assay-based typing. The sample metadata nearly always contained a de-identified subject ID, COVID-19 status, age in years and sex. The prospective study material was composed of cDNA or gDNA derived from T cells, B-cell-depleted T cells, or PBMCs.

Participants in the prospective study were enrolled through a virtual design, were aged roughly 18 to 100 years, and lived in approximately 25 United States geographic areas. In the prospective study, participants were assigned to cohorts based on the clinical history participants reported in a screening survey and a study questionnaire. Exposed participants had been in contact with someone with a PCR-confirmed or clinician-diagnosed COVID-19 case within 2 weeks of study entry. Mobile phlebotomists in the prospective study collected whole blood, serum and a nasopharyngeal or oropharyngeal swab from every participant. Prospective study participants could optionally give additional blood draws and questionnaires over a roughly two-month period. Before DNA extraction, blood samples from the prospective study were shipped at room temperature or frozen. The full study reports these points: The quantity of clinical and demographic metadata differed by source and by participant and was supplied without curation.

The chain is encoded by TRBV4-1 joined to TRBJ1-3; D gene: possibly TRBD1, on 6 matching bases. What was sequenced was PBMCs or T cells enriched from blood (not recorded which). This clonotype was obtained from a woman in her 30s who had been exposed to COVID-19. The base sequence is TGCGCCAGCAGCCAAGATGGGGGCCACACCATATATTTT. Its protein reads: CASSQDGGHTIYF.